A selection of T cell receptor beta chains follows, all from one sample in a study of a mutant IDH1 vaccine in newly diagnosed glioma. The protocol was immunoSEQ multiplex PCR, while the TCRdb copy is restricted to in-frame clones and leaves out a portion. The sample lists tens of thousands of clones, more than 85% occurring once. No cognate antigen is known for these TCRs. This specimen was PBMCs, taken from a glioma patient whose treatment included an IDH1 peptide vaccine. The origin of the receptors is a middle-aged man with glioma. The conserved cysteine and the conserved F or W are not part of the CDR3 here. Each record gives: D gene, clone size, V gene, CDR3 protein. The D gene is left open where the match is weak. Rows may omit the clone size; those that give it use once, few, many or a size class.

D: -; size: -; V: TRBV6-5; CDR3: ASRFAYEQY
D: -; size: once; V: TRBV30; CDR3: AWSPHNTEAF
D: TRBD1; size: -; V: TRBV18; CDR3: ASSPDRGTYEQY
D: TRBD1; size: -; V: TRBV5-1; CDR3: ASSLVTGVEYGYT
D: TRBD2; size: -; V: TRBV28; CDR3: ASTRGLAGGNTGELF
D: -; size: -; V: TRBV2; CDR3: ASSPGPLRWY
D: -; size: once; V: TRBV6-5; CDR3: ASRVDSYGYT
D: TRBD1; size: -; V: TRBV28; CDR3: ASVEGGAKGAYEQY
D: -; size: -; V: TRBV7-7; CDR3: ASSLAGTADTQY
D: -; size: -; V: TRBV7-2; CDR3: ASGDGSYEQY